A selection of T cell receptor beta chains follows, all from one sample in a study of STAT5B mutations in CD4+ large granular lymphocyte leukemia. This table comes from immunoSEQ multiplex PCR, and its TCRdb copy is limited to in-frame clones, with some not included. The sample consists of fewer than 25,000 clones, 82% of them appearing once. Sample: CD4+ T cells from blood buffy coats. These receptors originate from a human donor in good health. Both conserved end residues are part of each CDR3. Each record gives: J gene, clone size, D gene, V gene, CDR3 protein, CDR3 DNA. The D gene is left open where the match is weak. Some rows have no size entry. The others give once, few or many, or a class for an expanded clone.

j_gene: TRBJ1-5
abundance: NA
d_gene: TRBD1
v_gene: TRBV28
CDR3aa: CACSRGDLSNQPQHF
CDR3nt: TGTGCCTGTTCCAGGGGGGACTTGAGCAATCAGCCCCAGCATTTT

j_gene: TRBJ2-1
abundance: NA
d_gene: NA
v_gene: TRBV7-2
CDR3aa: CASSLGTSTRVQFF
CDR3nt: TGTGCCAGCAGCCTTGGGACCTCCACACGGGTGCAGTTCTTC

j_gene: TRBJ2-7
abundance: NA
d_gene: NA
v_gene: TRBV6-1
CDR3aa: CASRIGGSSYEQYF
CDR3nt: TGTGCCAGCAGGATAGGTGGTAGCTCCTACGAGCAGTACTTC

j_gene: TRBJ1-1
abundance: NA
d_gene: NA
v_gene: TRBV7-9
CDR3aa: CASSLGRAGIGYTEAFF
CDR3nt: TGTGCCAGCAGCTTAGGTAGGGCGGGAATCGGGTACACTGAAGCTTTCTTT

j_gene: TRBJ2-1
abundance: NA
d_gene: NA
v_gene: TRBV7-2
CDR3aa: CASSLGGSTYNEQFF
CDR3nt: TGTGCCAGCAGCTTAGGGGGGAGCACTTACAATGAGCAGTTCTTC

j_gene: TRBJ1-5
abundance: NA
d_gene: NA
v_gene: TRBV28
CDR3aa: CASNRGGYSNQPQHF
CDR3nt: TGTGCCAGCAACCGGGGGGGTTATAGCAATCAGCCCCAGCATTTT

j_gene: TRBJ1-5
abundance: NA
d_gene: NA
v_gene: TRBV9
CDR3aa: CASSVERHKETSNQPQHF
CDR3nt: TGTGCCAGCAGCGTAGAGCGTCATAAGGAGACTAGCAATCAGCCCCAGCATTTT

j_gene: TRBJ1-2
abundance: NA
d_gene: NA
v_gene: TRBV6-5
CDR3aa: CASSRTVSYGYTF
CDR3nt: TGTGCCAGCAGCCGAACGGTGAGCTATGGCTACACCTTC

j_gene: TRBJ1-6
abundance: NA
d_gene: TRBD1
v_gene: TRBV28
CDR3aa: CASSFEDRANSPLHF
CDR3nt: TGTGCCAGCAGTTTCGAAGACAGGGCTAATTCACCCCTCCACTTT

j_gene: TRBJ2-1
abundance: NA
d_gene: TRBD2
v_gene: TRBV5-1
CDR3aa: CASSLPEALAGVGEQFF
CDR3nt: TGCGCCAGCAGCTTGCCTGAGGCGCTAGCGGGAGTAGGTGAGCAGTTCTTC

j_gene: TRBJ2-7
abundance: few
d_gene: TRBD2
v_gene: TRBV30
CDR3aa: CAWSVPGGAAGLYEQYF
CDR3nt: TGTGCCTGGAGTGTCCCCGGGGGGGCTGCGGGTCTCTACGAGCAGTACTTC

j_gene: TRBJ2-1
abundance: NA
d_gene: NA
v_gene: TRBV6-5
CDR3aa: CASSDPRSYNEQFF
CDR3nt: TGTGCCAGCAGTGACCCGCGTTCCTACAATGAGCAGTTCTTC

j_gene: TRBJ2-2
abundance: NA
d_gene: NA
v_gene: TRBV5-1
CDR3aa: CASSFRGGPGEINTGELFF
CDR3nt: TGCGCCAGCAGCTTCCGTGGGGGCCCCGGGGAGATCAACACCGGGGAGCTGTTTTTT

j_gene: TRBJ2-1
abundance: once
d_gene: TRBD2
v_gene: TRBV28
CDR3aa: CASSTKLAGGSYNEQFF
CDR3nt: TGTGCCAGCAGTACGAAACTAGCGGGAGGCTCCTACAATGAGCAGTTCTTC

j_gene: TRBJ2-7
abundance: NA
d_gene: NA
v_gene: TRBV10-2
CDR3aa: CASMGTLVSEQYF
CDR3nt: TGCGCCAGCATGGGGACCTTGGTCAGCGAGCAGTACTTC

j_gene: TRBJ2-5
abundance: NA
d_gene: TRBD1
v_gene: TRBV6-5
CDR3aa: CASSYDRVETQYF
CDR3nt: TGTGCCAGCAGTTATGACAGGGTAGAGACCCAGTACTTC

j_gene: TRBJ2-5
abundance: NA
d_gene: TRBD1
v_gene: TRBV18
CDR3aa: CASSRAGTGETQYF
CDR3nt: TGTGCCAGCTCACGTGCCGGGACAGGGGAGACCCAGTACTTC

j_gene: TRBJ1-6
abundance: NA
d_gene: TRBD1
v_gene: TRBV6-6
CDR3aa: CASSPGTGGGSPLHF
CDR3nt: TGTGCCAGCAGCCCCGGGACAGGGGGTGGTTCACCCCTCCACTTT

j_gene: TRBJ1-4
abundance: NA
d_gene: TRBD1
v_gene: TRBV4-2
CDR3aa: CASSPAGGGTNEKLFF
CDR3nt: TGTGCCAGCAGCCCGGCAGGGGGCGGCACTAATGAAAAACTGTTTTTT

j_gene: TRBJ2-7
abundance: once
d_gene: TRBD2
v_gene: TRBV5-1
CDR3aa: CASSGGPAGSSYEQYF
CDR3nt: TGCGCCAGCAGCGGCGGCCCAGCGGGGAGCTCCTACGAGCAGTACTTC

j_gene: TRBJ1-2
abundance: few
d_gene: NA
v_gene: TRBV2
CDR3aa: CASTDGYGYTF
CDR3nt: TGTGCCAGCACCGACGGCTATGGCTACACCTTC

j_gene: TRBJ2-7
abundance: NA
d_gene: NA
v_gene: TRBV5-1
CDR3aa: CASSFGPTSTDQYF
CDR3nt: TGCGCCAGCAGCTTCGGGCCCACCTCTACGGACCAGTACTTC

j_gene: TRBJ1-2
abundance: NA
d_gene: NA
v_gene: TRBV30
CDR3aa: CASRDNYGYTF
CDR3nt: TGTGCCTCAAGGGACAACTATGGCTACACCTTC

j_gene: TRBJ1-2
abundance: NA
d_gene: NA
v_gene: TRBV5-8
CDR3aa: CASSSEWQRYGYTF
CDR3nt: TGTGCCAGCAGCTCGGAGTGGCAACGCTATGGCTACACCTTC

j_gene: TRBJ2-1
abundance: NA
d_gene: TRBD2
v_gene: TRBV11-3
CDR3aa: CASSLEAGVRSEQFF
CDR3nt: TGTGCCAGCAGCTTAGAAGCGGGAGTTCGAAGTGAGCAGTTCTTC

j_gene: TRBJ2-3
abundance: NA
d_gene: TRBD2
v_gene: TRBV4-3
CDR3aa: CASSRGLAGSDTQYF
CDR3nt: TGCGCCAGCAGCCGGGGACTAGCGGGGTCAGATACGCAGTATTTT

j_gene: TRBJ2-7
abundance: NA
d_gene: NA
v_gene: TRBV28
CDR3aa: CASSLMGAAIEQYF
CDR3nt: TGTGCCAGCAGTTTAATGGGGGCCGCGATTGAGCAGTACTTC

j_gene: TRBJ2-5
abundance: NA
d_gene: NA
v_gene: TRBV4-3
CDR3aa: CASSQDSREWGETQYF
CDR3nt: TGCGCCAGCAGCCAAGATAGCCGGGAGTGGGGAGAGACCCAGTACTTC

j_gene: TRBJ2-7
abundance: NA
d_gene: TRBD1
v_gene: TRBV5-1
CDR3aa: CASSYGDRGLSGEQYF
CDR3nt: TGCGCCAGCAGCTATGGGGACAGGGGGCTTTCTGGCGAGCAGTACTTC

j_gene: TRBJ1-5
abundance: NA
d_gene: NA
v_gene: TRBV7-2
CDR3aa: CASSLEAGNQPQHF
CDR3nt: TGTGCCAGCAGCTTAGAGGCGGGAAATCAGCCCCAGCATTTT

j_gene: TRBJ2-7
abundance: NA
d_gene: NA
v_gene: TRBV28
CDR3aa: CASSSEVQSPYEQYF
CDR3nt: TGTGCCAGCAGTTCAGAGGTGCAGTCCCCCTACGAGCAGTACTTC

j_gene: TRBJ2-5
abundance: NA
d_gene: NA
v_gene: TRBV5-4
CDR3aa: CASSSRTVQETQYF
CDR3nt: TGTGCCAGCAGCTCCCGGACGGTTCAAGAGACCCAGTACTTC

j_gene: TRBJ2-7
abundance: NA
d_gene: TRBD1
v_gene: TRBV6-1
CDR3aa: CASSEGTGFYEQYF
CDR3nt: TGTGCCAGCAGTGAAGGGACAGGTTTCTACGAGCAGTACTTC

j_gene: TRBJ1-6
abundance: once
d_gene: TRBD1
v_gene: TRBV5-1
CDR3aa: CASSRTGRGNNSPLHF
CDR3nt: TGCGCCAGCAGCAGGACAGGGAGGGGGAATAATTCACCCCTCCACTTT

j_gene: TRBJ2-2
abundance: NA
d_gene: TRBD2
v_gene: TRBV5-1
CDR3aa: CASSSSGLVLGELFF
CDR3nt: TGCGCCAGCAGCTCGTCGGGACTAGTTCTCGGGGAGCTGTTTTTT

j_gene: TRBJ2-7
abundance: NA
d_gene: TRBD1
v_gene: TRBV28
CDR3aa: CASSLTGGNEQYF
CDR3nt: TGTGCCAGCAGTCTAACAGGGGGAAACGAGCAGTACTTC

j_gene: TRBJ2-3
abundance: once
d_gene: NA
v_gene: TRBV7-3
CDR3aa: CASSLMPGSTDTQYF
CDR3nt: TGTGCCAGCAGCTTAATGCCAGGGTCCACAGATACGCAGTATTTT

j_gene: TRBJ2-1
abundance: NA
d_gene: TRBD1
v_gene: TRBV5-4
CDR3aa: CASSRTGGLSYNEQFF
CDR3nt: TGTGCCAGCAGCCGGACAGGGGGCCTATCCTACAATGAGCAGTTCTTC

j_gene: TRBJ1-1
abundance: once
d_gene: NA
v_gene: TRBV28
CDR3aa: CASRPTGWDTEAFF
CDR3nt: TGTGCCAGCAGACCAACAGGGTGGGACACTGAAGCTTTCTTT

j_gene: TRBJ2-6
abundance: NA
d_gene: TRBD1
v_gene: TRBV19
CDR3aa: CASSHWTGGSGANVLTF
CDR3nt: TGTGCCAGTAGTCATTGGACAGGGGGCTCTGGGGCCAACGTCCTGACTTTC

j_gene: TRBJ1-4
abundance: NA
d_gene: NA
v_gene: TRBV11-1
CDR3aa: CASSLVGVATNEKLFF
CDR3nt: TGTGCCAGCAGCTTGGTCGGGGTTGCAACTAATGAAAAACTGTTTTTT

j_gene: TRBJ1-4
abundance: NA
d_gene: NA
v_gene: TRBV18
CDR3aa: CASSLSGEEKLFF
CDR3nt: TGTGCCAGCTCACTCTCTGGTGAGGAAAAACTGTTTTTT

j_gene: TRBJ2-1
abundance: once
d_gene: NA
v_gene: TRBV28
CDR3aa: CASSSPGINEQFF
CDR3nt: TGTGCCAGCAGTTCCCCGGGTATCAATGAGCAGTTCTTC

j_gene: TRBJ2-3
abundance: NA
d_gene: NA
v_gene: TRBV5-4
CDR3aa: CASSLGRGGQRDTQYF
CDR3nt: TGTGCCAGCAGCTTGGGAAGGGGGGGCCAAAGGGATACGCAGTATTTT

j_gene: TRBJ2-7
abundance: NA
d_gene: NA
v_gene: TRBV2
CDR3aa: CASSATYEQYF
CDR3nt: TGTGCCAGCAGTGCCACCTACGAGCAGTACTTC

j_gene: TRBJ2-1
abundance: once
d_gene: NA
v_gene: TRBV5-1
CDR3aa: CASSEKQGRSYNEQFF
CDR3nt: TGCGCCAGCAGCGAGAAACAGGGTAGGTCCTACAATGAGCAGTTCTTC

j_gene: TRBJ2-1
abundance: NA
d_gene: NA
v_gene: TRBV11-2
CDR3aa: CASSLTIAAPEQFF
CDR3nt: TGTGCCAGCAGCTTAACAATAGCGGCGCCCGAGCAGTTCTTC

j_gene: TRBJ2-3
abundance: NA
d_gene: NA
v_gene: TRBV7-2
CDR3aa: CASGPVGTDTQYF
CDR3nt: TGTGCCAGCGGCCCAGTTGGCACAGATACGCAGTATTTT

j_gene: TRBJ2-2
abundance: once
d_gene: NA
v_gene: TRBV11-3
CDR3aa: CASSLLPGELFF
CDR3nt: TGTGCCAGCAGCTTATTACCCGGGGAGCTGTTTTTT

j_gene: TRBJ1-5
abundance: NA
d_gene: TRBD1
v_gene: TRBV19
CDR3aa: CASSILPQQGSQPQHF
CDR3nt: TGTGCCAGTAGTATCCTACCACAACAGGGGAGTCAGCCCCAGCATTTT